These 28 T cell receptor beta chains originate from one sample sequenced in a study of vaccination and CD4 T cells after COVID-19. These receptors' targets are unknown. Cultured CD4+ T cell DNA underwent sequencing with the Oncomine TCR Beta short-read assay. TCRdb re-analysed the PCR reads in MiXCR, keeping a single row per CDR3 protein. This table has about 5,400 distinct CDR3 sequences, about 40% appearing once. Treatment meaning: roughly ten-day PBMC culture with coronavirus spike peptide pools or control peptides (ViraFEST assay). The sample comprised CD4+ T cells from blood, cultured in vitro. All receptors come from a human donor who had recovered from COVID-19.

The sample holds a few counts of this clonotype. The chain couples TRBV20-1 to TRBJ2-5; D is tentatively TRBD1 or TRBD2 (6 bases each). V was cut by 0 bases and J by 4 bases, with 15 bases left in between. This CDR3 region has 15 residues. CDR1 DFQATT and CDR2 SNEGSKA come from the germline V gene (reference sequence). The CDR3 DNA follows: TGCAGTGCTAGAGATCCCCGGGGGCCAGGAGAGACCCAGTACTTC. This sequence encodes CSARDPRGPGETQYF.

On this clonotype: Mismatch with germline at one junction end may stem from a read error. The rearrangement joins TRBV24-1 to TRBJ2-7; 7 nucleotides align to TRBD2. Germline V gene data show CDR1 as KGHDR and CDR2 as SFDVKD. The CDR3 loop spans 12 amino acids. The CDR3 DNA follows: TGTGCCGCCAGCGGGGCAGTGGGCGAGCAGTACTTC. Translated: CAASGAVGEQYF.

The rearrangement links TRBV20-1 to TRBJ1-2; unclear D gene. V was shortened by 5 bases and J by 7 bases, with 14 bases between the two germline ends. The CDR3 contains 12 residues. Germline V gene data show CDR1 as DFQATT and CDR2 as SNEGSKA (reference sequence). The chain's CDR3 is CSARPRGGGYTF. Written as DNA, the CDR3 is TGCAGTGCTCGACCTCGGGGAGGTGGCTACACCTTC.

There are a few counts of this clonotype. J is TRBJ1-2 and V is TRBV6-2 or TRBV6-3; 7 bases match TRBD1. The CDR3 covers 13 residues. The ends lost 5 bases at V and 5 bases at J; junction bases unmatched: 5. CDR1 is MNHEY and CDR2 is SVGEGT in the germline V gene. The CDR3 loop is CASSRQGLYGYTF. CDR3 DNA sequence: TGTGCCAGCAGTCGACAGGGCCTATATGGCTACACCTTC.

This clonotype is judged medium-sized. Written as DNA, the CDR3 is TGTGCCAGCAGCACCCCTGGCGGGAGGCGGGAGACCCAGTACTTC. As protein: CASSTPGGRRETQYF. J is TRBJ2-5 and V is TRBV7-2; 8 bases map to TRBD2. The V and J ends lost 5 bases and 5 bases, in that order; junction bases with no gene match: 10. CDR1 is SGHTA, CDR2 FQGNSA, per germline. The CDR3 extends over 15 amino acids.

The chain couples TRBV7-2 to TRBJ2-7; D may be TRBD1 (6 bases). Trimming removed 3 bases at V and 2 bases at J, with 8 bases between. This CDR3 contains 13 residues. CDR1 SGHTA and CDR2 FQGNSA come from the germline V gene. The CDR3 region is CASSFTGPYEQYF. CDR3 bases: TGTGCCAGCAGCTTCACAGGGCCCTACGAGCAGTACTTC.

This chain links TRBV7-2 with TRBJ2-7, with TRBD1 matching 11 bases. Germline V gene data show CDR1 as SGHTA and CDR2 as FQGNSA. The CDR3 spans 15 residues. The ends lost 0 bases at V and 3 bases at J; junction bases unmatched: 1. CDR3 loop: CASSLAGTGGYEQYF. In DNA form, the CDR3 reads TGTGCCAGCAGCTTAGCCGGGACAGGGGGCTACGAGCAGTACTTC.

The chain links TRBV6-1 to TRBJ2-7, with D perhaps TRBD2 (6 bases). Germline CDR1 and CDR2: MNHNS and SASEGT. The CDR3 loop spans 12 amino acids. With 4 bases removed from V and 7 bases from J, the gap between germline ends came to 11 bases. In DNA, the CDR3 is TGTGCCAGCAGTGGGAGGGGTCAAGAGCAGTACTTC. This sequence encodes CASSGRGQEQYF.

J is TRBJ1-1 and V is TRBV20-1; 7 nucleotides agree with TRBD1. This CDR3 is 12 amino acids long. CDR1 and CDR2 from the germline V gene are DFQATT and SNEGSKA (reference sequence). The junction had 3 bases not matched to a gene; V was cut back by 5 bases and J by 3 bases. CDR3 coding DNA: TGCAGTGCTTACAGGGGTGACACTGAAGCTTTCTTT. Residues: CSAYRGDTEAFF.

The chain combines TRBV7-2 with TRBJ1-2; maybe TRBD1 (5 bases). Germline V gene data show CDR1 as SGHTA and CDR2 as FQGNSA. V lost 1 base and J 4 bases, leaving 10 bases between the germline ends. CDR3 length: 14 residues. CDR3: CASSLGGRAYGYTF. In nucleotides, the CDR3 is TGTGCCAGCAGCTTAGGAGGCAGGGCCTATGGCTACACCTTC.

Within the sample, this clonotype is medium-sized. This rearrangement joins TRBV7-9 to TRBJ2-5; 9 bases align to TRBD2. The CDR3 has 12 amino acids. The germline gives CDR1 SEHNR, CDR2 FQNEAQ (reference sequence). DNA for the CDR3: TGTGCTGCGGGGGGGGCGCCGGAGACCCAGTACTTC. It codes for CAAGGAPETQYF.

This chain uses TRBV7-9 with TRBJ1-2, with D possibly matching TRBD1 (5 bases). The CDR3 extends over 13 amino acids. Per germline, CDR1 SEHNR and CDR2 FQNEAQ (reference sequence). Trimming cost V 5 bases and J 2 bases, with 9 bases left between them. The CDR3 sequence is CASSPGLNYGYTF. Here the CDR3 DNA reads TGTGCCAGCAGCCCGGGACTGAACTATGGCTACACCTTC.

In its sample, this clonotype was seen a few times. The chain joins TRBV15 to TRBJ2-7, with 8 bases aligning to TRBD1. Germline assignment: CDR1 LNHNV and CDR2 YYDKDF (reference sequence). V lost 4 bases to trimming and J lost 4 bases; unmatched junction nucleotides: 6. This CDR3 comprises 14 residues. The CDR3 region has the DNA TGTGCCACCAGCATCCGGACAGGGAAGTACGAGCAGTACTTC. Residues: CATSIRTGKYEQYF.

This clonotype qualifies as medium-sized (0.01 to 0.1%). The chain combines TRBV6-1 with TRBJ2-5; TRBD1 is a possible D gene (6 bases). Trimming pared 6 bases from V and 5 bases from J, leaving 16 bases between. This CDR3 has 14 amino acids. Germline V gives CDR1 MNHNS, CDR2 SASEGT. CDR3 sequence: CASRDPRGGETQYF. CDR3 in DNA: TGTGCCAGCAGGGACCCCAGGGGCGGGGAGACCCAGTACTTC.

This clonotype has just one count. The chain combines TRBV7-8 with TRBJ2-7; the D is unclear. With 3 bases removed from V and 2 bases from J, the gap between germline ends came to 11 bases. Germline values: CDR1 SGHVS, CDR2 FQNEAQ. The CDR3 has 14 residues. CDR3 sequence reads: CASSFKGGPYEQYF. CDR3 nucleotides: TGTGCCAGCAGCTTTAAGGGCGGTCCCTACGAGCAGTACTTC.

V usage is TRBV7-2 and J usage is TRBJ2-1, with D perhaps assigned TRBD1 or TRBD2 (5 bases each). With 5 bases removed from V and 5 bases from J, the gap between germline ends came to 10 bases. Germline CDR1 is SGHTA and CDR2 is FQGNSA. The CDR3 is 13 amino acids. CDR3 loop: CASSRDRNNEQFF. The CDR3 DNA reads as TGTGCCAGCAGCCGGGACCGCAACAATGAGCAGTTCTTC.

The chain links TRBV20-1 to TRBJ2-1; D uncertain. Germline V CDR1 and CDR2: DFQATT, SNEGSKA (reference sequence). The CDR3 is 14 amino acids. Trimming removed 6 bases at V and 0 bases at J, with 12 bases between. CDR3 residues: CSALVPSSYNEQFF. The CDR3, as DNA: TGCAGTGCCCTCGTTCCGAGCTCCTACAATGAGCAGTTCTTC.

The chain carries TRBV20-1 and TRBJ1-1, with no clear D. The CDR3 has 12 amino acids. The germline V gene has CDR1 DFQATT and CDR2 SNEGSKA (reference sequence). Between the trimmed V and J ends, which lost 5 bases and 6 bases, there was a span of 13 bases. CDR3 region: CSAELGLAEAFF. The CDR3 coding sequence is TGCAGTGCTGAGCTCGGGCTGGCTGAAGCTTTCTTT.

This clonotype was detected once. The junction departs from germline at one end; a sequencing error may be responsible. V and J are TRBV20-1 and TRBJ1-1; perhaps TRBD1 as D (6 bases). The CDR3 runs 14 residues. Germline CDR1 and CDR2: DFQATT and SNEGSKA (reference sequence). CDR3 sequence (DNA): TGCAGTGCTAGATTAGGGGGGGCGGACACTGAAACTTTCTTT. It is translated as CSARLGGADTETFF.

This clonotype is medium-sized in the sample. V usage is TRBV20-1 and J usage is TRBJ2-5, with a tentative D call TRBD2 (6 bases). Trimming took off 3 bases at V and 5 bases at J, with 10 bases between the two ends. The CDR3 loop spans 12 amino acids. Germline V lookup: CDR1 DFQATT, CDR2 SNEGSKA (reference sequence). DNA for the CDR3: TGCAGTGCTAGTGAGACTAGGGAGACCCAGTACTTC. It yields the protein CSASETRETQYF.

V and J are TRBV7-9 and TRBJ2-7; TRBD2 matches 7 bases. V trimming: 4 bases; J trimming: 4 bases; junction bases outside the gene matches: 4. This CDR3 has 13 residues. Germline V gene lookup returns CDR1 SEHNR and CDR2 FQNEAQ (reference sequence). The CDR3 here is CASSWAGDYEQYF. For the CDR3, the DNA is TGTGCCAGCAGCTGGGCGGGGGATTACGAGCAGTACTTC.

Comment on this clonotype: A read error may explain this, as a much larger clone is one base away. This chain connects TRBV6-1 to TRBJ2-5; D might be TRBD1 (6 bases). V lost 6 bases, J lost 5 bases, and 16 bases lay in between. The CDR3 covers 14 residues. The germline CDR1 and CDR2 sequences are MNHNS and SASEGT. The CDR3 region is CASRDPRGEETQYF. The CDR3 bases are TGTGCCAGCAGGGACCCCAGGGGCGAGGAGACCCAGTACTTC.

This clonotype has only a few counts. V and J are TRBV20-1 and TRBJ1-1; D is perhaps TRBD1 (6 bases). Trimming pared 1 base from V and 4 bases from J, leaving 16 bases between. There are 15 residues in the CDR3. Germline V gene data show CDR1 as DFQATT and CDR2 as SNEGSKA (reference sequence). The CDR3, as DNA: TGCAGTGCTAGAGTACAGGGAGGTAGTGGCACTGAAGCTTTCTTT. Translated: CSARVQGGSGTEAFF.

The CDR3 loop reads CASSLGERGYTF. In nucleotides, the CDR3 is TGTGCCAGCAGCTTAGGGGAGCGAGGCTACACCTTC. This chain connects TRBV7-9 to TRBJ1-2, with D hard to call. Germline V CDR1 and CDR2: SEHNR, FQNEAQ (reference sequence). CDR3 length: 12 residues. V dropped 1 base and J dropped 8 bases, with 8 bases sitting between them.

This clonotype was detected only a few times. The V call is TRBV7-9, the J call TRBJ1-5; no firm D call. V gave up 5 bases and J gave up 10 bases, with 15 bases separating them. Looked up from germline, CDR1 is SEHNR and CDR2 is FQNEAQ (reference sequence). The CDR3 extends over 13 amino acids. DNA for the CDR3: TGTGCCAGCAGCCGGGCCGCGGGCGACCCCCAGCATTTT. Translating gives CASSRAAGDPQHF.

The CDR3 loop reads CSGNPGGSYEQYF. The CDR3 DNA reads as TGCAGTGGGAACCCAGGGGGGTCCTACGAGCAGTACTTC. This sequence joins TRBV20-1 and TRBJ2-7, with D maybe TRBD1 (7 bases). Germline loops: CDR1 DFQATT, CDR2 SNEGSKA (reference sequence). The CDR3 contains 13 residues. Trimming pared 7 bases from V and 1 base from J, leaving 14 bases between.

CDR3 protein: CASSLARGGGNSPLHF. CDR3 nucleotide sequence: TGTGCCAGCAGCTTAGCGCGGGGGGGCGGGAATTCACCCCTCCACTTT. This sequence joins TRBV7-8 and TRBJ1-6; a weak D match, TRBD1 (6 bases). The CDR3 is made up of 16 amino acids. Germline V gives CDR1 SGHVS, CDR2 FQNEAQ. Between the trimmed V and J ends, which lost 0 bases and 7 bases, there was a span of 13 bases.

The genes are TRBV25-1 and TRBJ1-5, with 11 bases that match TRBD1. Germline CDR1 and CDR2: MGHDK and SYGVNS. The CDR3 covers 16 residues. The V segment lost 3 bases and the J segment 6 bases; nucleotides outside the gene matches: 7. The DNA of the CDR3 is TGTGCCAGCAGTGAGAGCGGGACAGGGGGATCTCAGCCCCAGCATTTT. This translates into CASSESGTGGSQPQHF.